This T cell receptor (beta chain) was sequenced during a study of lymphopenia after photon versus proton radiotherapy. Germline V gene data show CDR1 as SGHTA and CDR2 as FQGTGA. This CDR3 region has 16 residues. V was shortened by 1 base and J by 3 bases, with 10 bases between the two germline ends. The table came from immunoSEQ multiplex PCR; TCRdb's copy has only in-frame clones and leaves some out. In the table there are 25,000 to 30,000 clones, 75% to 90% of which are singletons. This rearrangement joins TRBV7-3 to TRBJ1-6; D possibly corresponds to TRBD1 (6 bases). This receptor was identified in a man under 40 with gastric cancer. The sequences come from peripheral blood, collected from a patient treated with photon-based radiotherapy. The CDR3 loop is CASSLRGGSYNSPLHF. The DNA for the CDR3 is TGTGCCAGCAGCTTAAGGGGGGGCAGCTATAATTCACCCCTCCACTTT.